The 27 T cell receptor beta chains listed next were all sequenced from one sample in a study of blood T cell repertoires in COVID-19. Data came from immunoSEQ multiplex PCR; TCRdb stores just in-frame clones and leaves some out. The sample holds a few hundred thousand clones; roughly 85% are singletons and the top ten take around a sixth. The sequencing sample was made of PBMCs or T cells enriched from blood (not recorded which). The source is a man aged 35-49 years who had recovered from COVID-19.

The chain has TRBV19 and TRBJ1-2; D is unclear. The CDR3 spans 15 residues. In germline, CDR1 is LNHDA, CDR2 SQIVND (reference sequence). V lost 4 bases and J lost 0, with 12 bases in between. Here the CDR3 DNA reads TGTGCCAGTAGTAAAACACAGTTAGCTAACTATGGCTACACCTTC. Protein: CASSKTQLANYGYTF.

The rearrangement uses TRBV18 and TRBJ2-3; D is ambiguous. V lost 0 bases to trimming and J lost 0 bases, with 10 bases between them. Germline V lookup: CDR1 KGHSH, CDR2 LQKENI. The CDR3 extends over 16 amino acids. The CDR3 sequence is CASSPPGRSSTDTQYF. The CDR3 DNA reads TGTGCCAGCTCACCACCGGGCCGCTCTAGCACAGATACGCAGTATTTT.

The CDR3 DNA is TGTGCCAGCAGTCCCGGGACACCGAACACTGAAGCTTTCTTT. It yields the protein CASSPGTPNTEAFF. This chain joins TRBV6-2 or TRBV6-3 and TRBJ1-1, with D possibly matching TRBD1 (6 bases). Germline lookup yields CDR1 MNHEY and CDR2 SVGEGT. This CDR3 is built from 14 residues. V was shortened by 5 bases and J by 1 base, with 11 bases between the two germline ends.

This chain connects TRBV5-4 to TRBJ2-3; no definite D call. Trimming removed 4 bases at V and 5 bases at J, with 11 bases between. The CDR3 runs to 13 residues. The germline V gene encodes CDR1 SGHNT and CDR2 YYREEE (reference sequence). Written as DNA, the CDR3 is TGTGCCAGCAGCGCCGGCGGTCGAGATACGCAGTATTTT. Translated, it gives CASSAGGRDTQYF.

Worth noting for this clone: The junction and the germline gene differ at one end; a read error may be behind it. The chain is built from TRBV7-7 and TRBJ1-5, with TRBD1 identical over 8 bases. Germline V lookup: CDR1 SSHAT, CDR2 FNYEAQ (reference sequence). This CDR3 has 19 residues. The CDR3, as DNA: TGTGCTAGCAGCCCGTCAACCCGCGTAAAAGACAGGGGTGATCAGCCCCAGCATTTT. Its translation: CASSPSTRVKDRGDQPQHF.

V and J are TRBV19 and TRBJ1-6; D gene ambiguous. The CDR3 extends over 16 amino acids. V gave up 6 bases and J gave up 6 bases, with 18 bases separating them. Germline CDR1 is LNHDA and CDR2 is SQIVND (reference sequence). The chain's CDR3 is CASSDHFSRFNSPLHF. Here the CDR3 DNA reads TGTGCCAGTAGCGATCATTTCTCCAGGTTTAATTCACCCCTCCACTTT.

The chain links TRBV27 to TRBJ1-4; possible D gene TRBD1, 6 bases. The ends were cut back, 8 bases at V and 3 bases at J, with 16 bases in the middle. This CDR3 is built from 15 residues. CDR1 and CDR2 from the germline V gene are MNHEY and SMNVEV (reference sequence). The DNA for the CDR3 is TGTGCCAGCCGACCACGGGACATGTCTAATGAAAAACTGTTTTTT. The encoded protein is CASRPRDMSNEKLFF.

The rearrangement uses TRBV3-1 (or the pseudogene TRBV3-2) and TRBJ1-2; TRBD1 matches at 8 bases. Trimming removed 1 base from V and 4 bases from J; junction bases left unmatched: 5. The CDR3 covers 15 residues. Germline V gene data show CDR1 as LGHDT and CDR2 as YNNKEL (reference sequence). As DNA, the CDR3 is TGTGCCAGCAGCCAAGGTCCAGGGGGCGGCTATGGCTACACCTTC. It specifies CASSQGPGGGYGYTF.

This chain links TRBV25-1 with TRBJ1-1; 8 nucleotides match TRBD1. This CDR3 has 14 amino acids. Germline assignment: CDR1 MGHDK and CDR2 SYGVNS. V lost 5 bases and J lost 2; bases outside the gene matches: 4. In DNA, the CDR3 is TGTGCCAGCAGTATCCCAGGGGGCAACACTGAAGCTTTCTTT. It is translated as CASSIPGGNTEAFF.

This sequence joins TRBV2 and TRBJ2-5; 8 bases map to TRBD1. This CDR3 contains 15 residues. Germline V gene sequence: CDR1 SNHLY, CDR2 FYNNEI. The J segment lost 7 bases and the V segment lost 6 bases, leaving 13 bases of the junction unmatched. CDR3 in amino acids: CASSSLTGTGSTQYF. CDR3 in DNA: TGTGCCAGCAGCAGTCTGACAGGGACAGGATCGACCCAGTACTTC.

The table lists this clone with a few counts. J is TRBJ2-1 and V is TRBV4-1; TRBD2 matches at 9 bases. There are 18 residues in the CDR3. Germline V gene lookup returns CDR1 MGHRA and CDR2 YSYEKL. The V and J ends lost 8 bases and 6 bases, in that order; junction bases with no gene match: 20. In DNA, the CDR3 is TGCGCCAGCCGAATAGGGGCGAGAGTAGCGGGAGCTTTCAATGAGCAGTTCTTC. Translated, it gives CASRIGARVAGAFNEQFF.

The chain uses TRBV23-1 and TRBJ2-2; weak D call: TRBD2 (6 bases). TRBV23-1 is an open reading frame, and its role is uncertain. Trimming shortened V by 7 bases and J by 0 bases, and 27 bases separated the two germline ends. CDR3 size: 20 residues. CDR3 bases: TGCGCCAGCATCCCCGATCGGGGGAACAGAACTACCGCGAACACCGGGGAGCTGTTTTTT. Protein: CASIPDRGNRTTANTGELFF.

This chain links TRBV7-2 with TRBJ2-7; D might be TRBD2 (5 bases). Between the trimmed V and J ends, which lost 1 base and 2 bases, there was a span of 6 bases. Germline loops: CDR1 SGHTA, CDR2 FQGNSA. There are 13 residues in the CDR3. CDR3 region: CASSLGGTYEQYF. CDR3 nucleotide sequence: TGTGCCAGCAGCTTAGGAGGGACCTACGAGCAGTACTTC.

The chain has TRBV18 and TRBJ2-7; weak D call: TRBD2 (5 bases). With 3 bases removed from V and 7 bases from J, the gap between germline ends came to 10 bases. Germline loops: CDR1 KGHSH, CDR2 LQKENI. This CDR3 region has 12 residues. This CDR3 is CASSPSPGEQYF. For the CDR3, the DNA is TGTGCCAGCTCACCTAGTCCGGGAGAGCAGTACTTC.

This chain connects TRBV4-2 to TRBJ2-7, with 9 bases that match TRBD2. CDR1 LGHNA and CDR2 YNFKEQ come from the germline V gene. V was pared by 0 bases and J by 3 bases, with 6 bases of the junction left unmatched. This CDR3 is built from 16 residues. In nucleotides, the CDR3 is TGTGCCAGCAGCCAAGATTTGGCTAGCGGGATCTACGAGCAGTACTTC. Residues: CASSQDLASGIYEQYF.

The genes are TRBV7-6 and TRBJ2-5, with D possibly matching TRBD1 (5 bases). CDR1 and CDR2 from the germline V gene are SGHVS and FNYEAQ. This CDR3 has 15 amino acids. Trimming took 1 base from V and 5 from J, leaving 14 bases between them. CDR3 residues: CASSLEGVGRETQYF. The DNA for the CDR3 is TGTGCCAGCAGCTTAGAAGGGGTCGGGCGGGAGACCCAGTACTTC.

A word on this clone: The junction departs from germline at one end; a sequencing error may be responsible. The rearrangement joins TRBV7-7 to TRBJ2-2; D may be TRBD1 (6 bases). The CDR3 contains 15 residues. The germline V gene encodes CDR1 SSHAT and CDR2 FNYEAQ (reference sequence). The CDR3 spells CASSSGTPNTGELFF. The CDR3 DNA reads TGTGCTAGCAGCTCCGGGACACCGAACACCGGGGAGCTGTTTTTT.

This clone was picked up a small number of times. The chain recombines TRBV4-1 with TRBJ1-2, with 7 bases fitting TRBD1. This CDR3 comprises 16 residues. The V gene end was trimmed by 3 bases and the J gene end by 8 bases; junction bases not matched to a gene: 15. Germline V lookup: CDR1 MGHRA, CDR2 YSYEKL. As DNA, the CDR3 is TGCGCCAGCAGCCACCTCGGACAGGCTGACCTTAGGGGCTACACCTTC. Amino acids: CASSHLGQADLRGYTF.

The V call is TRBV10-2, the J call TRBJ2-1; 9 bases fit TRBD2. This CDR3 has 16 amino acids. Germline lookup yields CDR1 WSHSY and CDR2 SAAADI. V lost 4 bases and J lost 0; bases outside the gene matches: 4. The CDR3 DNA follows: TGCGCCAGCAGTGCGACTAGCGGCACCTCCTACAATGAGCAGTTCTTC. Its translation: CASSATSGTSYNEQFF.

The chain links TRBV6-1 to TRBJ2-1, with 16 bases lining up with TRBD2. From germline, CDR1 is MNHNS and CDR2 SASEGT. The CDR3 is 16 amino acids. V lost 2 bases to trimming and J lost 12 bases; unmatched junction nucleotides: 7. This chain's CDR3 is CASSEWGLAGGDSQFF. CDR3 DNA sequence: TGTGCCAGCAGTGAATGGGGACTAGCGGGAGGGGACTCGCAGTTCTTC.

The gene calls are TRBV18 and TRBJ2-1, with TRBD2 identical over 13 bases. Germline V gives CDR1 KGHSH, CDR2 LQKENI. V lost 1 base and J lost 3; bases outside the gene matches: 6. This CDR3 contains 18 residues. The CDR3 sequence: CASSPQTSGRRNYNEQFF. The CDR3 coding sequence is TGTGCCAGCTCACCACAGACTAGCGGGAGGAGAAACTACAATGAGCAGTTCTTC. The whole variable domain, filled in from reference TRBV18 and TRBJ2-1, reads NAGVMQNPRHLVRRRGQEARLRCSPMKGHSHVYWYRQLPEEGLKFMVYLQKENIIDESGMPKERFSAEFPKEGPSILRIQQVVRGDSAAYFCASSPQTSGRRNYNEQFFGPGTRLTVL.

J is TRBJ2-6 and V is TRBV19, with D maybe TRBD2 (5 bases). The CDR3 is 15 residues long. V lost 5 bases and J lost 0, with 8 bases in between. Per the germline V gene, CDR1 is LNHDA and CDR2 is SQIVND (reference sequence). The CDR3 bases are TGTGCCAGTAGTCTTCGGGACTCTGGGGCCAACGTCCTGACTTTC. As protein: CASSLRDSGANVLTF. Variable domain in full (rest from reference TRBV19 and TRBJ2-6): DGGITQSPKYLFRKEGQNVTLSCEQNLNHDAMYWYRQDPGQGLRLIYYSQIVNDFQKGDIAEGYSVSREKKESFPLTVTSAQKNPTAFYLCASSLRDSGANVLTFGAGSRLTVL.

V usage is TRBV5-4 and J usage is TRBJ2-7; 8 bases are shared with TRBD1. CDR1 SGHNT and CDR2 YYREEE come from the germline V gene (reference sequence). The CDR3 sequence is 15 residues long. V lost 4 bases and J lost 3; bases outside the gene matches: 9. The CDR3 DNA is TGTGCCAGCAGCGCCGGGACAGGTGGAGTCTACGAGCAGTACTTC. This encodes CASSAGTGGVYEQYF.

The sample holds one count of this clone. V is TRBV28 and J is TRBJ1-2; D is perhaps TRBD1 (5 bases). Trimming removed 6 bases at V and 5 bases at J, with 16 bases between. This CDR3 comprises 14 residues. Germline CDR1 reads MDHEN; CDR2 reads SYDVKM. This CDR3 reads CASSLAGGTYGYTF. CDR3 DNA sequence: TGTGCCAGCAGCCTCGCCGGGGGGACGTATGGCTACACCTTC.

This clone showed up just once. V gene TRBV7-6 combines with J gene TRBJ1-1, with D unclear. This CDR3 contains 15 residues. V was trimmed by 3 bases and J by 1 base, leaving 12 bases between them. The germline V gene has CDR1 SGHVS and CDR2 FNYEAQ. CDR3 nucleotides: TGTGCCAGCAGCTTCCCCTTCGGGAGGAACACTGAAGCTTTCTTT. It yields the protein CASSFPFGRNTEAFF.

This chain joins TRBV14 and TRBJ2-3, with D maybe TRBD2 (5 bases). Germline V gene data show CDR1 as SGHDN and CDR2 as FVKESK. Trimming left V 0 bases short and J 6 bases short, with 7 bases between. The CDR3 covers 13 residues. CDR3 region: CASSQEEADTQYF. For the CDR3, the DNA is TGTGCCAGCAGCCAAGAGGAGGCGGATACGCAGTATTTT. The full variable domain, in which reference TRBV14 and TRBJ2-3 provide the parts outside the CDR3, is EAGVTQFPSHSVIEKGQTVTLRCDPISGHDNLYWYRRVMGKEIKFLLHFVKESKQDESGMPNNRFLAERTGGTYSTLKVQPAELEDSGVYFCASSQEEADTQYFGPGTRLTVL.

The V call is TRBV5-4, the J call TRBJ2-5; D is perhaps TRBD2 (5 bases). V was shortened by 5 bases and J by 5 bases, with 19 bases between the two germline ends. Germline loops: CDR1 SGHNT, CDR2 YYREEE (reference sequence). CDR3 length equals 15 residues. In DNA form, the CDR3 reads TGTGCCAGCAGTCAAACCCCCGTACGGGGTGAGACCCAGTACTTC. Amino acids: CASSQTPVRGETQYF.